The entry below describes one TCR beta chain. This record comes from a study of healthy donors' naive CD4 and CD8 T cells. Germline values: CDR1 MNHEY, CDR2 SVGAGI. The CDR3 sequence is 15 residues long. V gave up 5 bases and J gave up 1 base; unmatched junction bases: 5. CD4+CD8-CD45RO-CD45RA+ cells were naive CD4+; CD8+CD4-CD45RA+CD27bright cells were naive CD8+. Each TCR library used 500 ng of total RNA and a linear amplification protocol. TCRdb itself ran the reads through MiXCR, one entry per CDR3 protein. The table shows some 190,000 distinct CDR3 sequences, with 74% occurring only once. This sequence joins TRBV6-5 and TRBJ2-7; 10 bases agree with TRBD2. The clonotype originates from a pool of human donors in good health; the sample pools cells from several healthy donors. The sequencing sample was made of naive CD4+ and CD8+ T cells sorted from blood, pooled from several donors. CDR3 loop: CASSLPGLASYEQYF. CDR3 in DNA: TGTGCCAGCAGTCTACCGGGACTAGCGTCCTACGAGCAGTACTTC.